Following are 21 T cell receptor beta chains from one sample sequenced in a study of Ad26.COV2.S vaccination and SARS-CoV-2 variants. Here immunoSEQ multiplex PCR was the method, and the copy in TCRdb shows in-frame clones only, minus some. The sample includes about 350,000 clones, approximately 84% of them seen just once. Stated treatment: some 20 received Ad26.COV2.S at low or high dose, single or two shots; 5 received placebo; per-sample allocation not given. Vaccine and placebo recipients were sampled on day 63 after the first injection. The sample consisted of peripheral blood, taken in a trial of Ad26.COV2.S vaccine versus placebo. All receptors derive from a person aged 18-60 years who received the Ad26.COV2.S COVID-19 vaccine or a placebo.

V usage is TRBV10-3 and J usage is TRBJ2-7, with 7 bases aligning to TRBD1. V gave up 6 bases and J gave up 3 bases; unmatched junction bases: 8. The CDR3 contains 14 residues. Germline V CDR1 and CDR2: ENHRY, SYGVKD. CDR3 coding DNA: TGTGCCATCAGAACCGCCGGGACAGTCTACGAGCAGTACTTC. Amino acids: CAIRTAGTVYEQYF.

The V gene is TRBV2, the J gene TRBJ2-1; 9 bases are a match to TRBD2. The CDR3 loop spans 14 amino acids. Germline values: CDR1 SNHLY, CDR2 FYNNEI. The trim removed 7 bases at V and 5 bases at J, leaving 6 bases unmatched. CDR3 DNA: TGTGCCAGCACTGAGCGGGGGGCTGACAATGAGCAGTTCTTC. Amino acids: CASTERGADNEQFF. The whole variable domain, filled in from reference TRBV2 and TRBJ2-1, reads EPEVTQTPSHQVTQMGQEVILRCVPISNHLYFYWYRQILGQKVEFLVSFYNNEISEKSEIFDDQFSVERPDGSNFTLKIRSTKLEDSAMYFCASTERGADNEQFFGPGTRLTVL.

The chain joins TRBV5-1 to TRBJ1-4; D gene unclear. Germline V gene data show CDR1 as SGHRS and CDR2 as YFSETQ. The CDR3 consists of 13 residues. Trimming cost V 4 bases and J 7 bases, with 11 bases left between them. In DNA, the CDR3 is TGCGCCAGCAGCAAAGGGTCGGGTGAAAAACTGTTTTTT. It encodes CASSKGSGEKLFF. Based on the CDR3 plus reference TRBV5-1 and TRBJ1-4, the full variable domain is KAGVTQTPRYLIKTRGQQVTLSCSPISGHRSVSWYQQTPGQGLQFLFEYFSETQRNKGNFPGRFSGRQFSNSRSEMNVSTLELGDSALYLCASSKGSGEKLFFGSGTQLSVL.

The CDR3 DNA reads as TGTGCCAGCAGTTCCGGGGCGTCCTACAATGAGCAGTTCTTC. Amino acid sequence: CASSSGASYNEQFF. This sequence joins TRBV6-5 and TRBJ2-1; D may match TRBD1 or TRBD2 (5 bases each). There are 14 residues in the CDR3. V shed 4 bases and J shed 1 base, with 8 bases lying between them. Germline CDR1 reads MNHEY; CDR2 reads SVGAGI.

The chain recombines TRBV7-9 with TRBJ2-3, with D perhaps TRBD2 (6 bases). Germline values: CDR1 SEHNR, CDR2 FQNEAQ (reference sequence). Trimming left V 5 bases short and J 2 bases short, with 14 bases between. The CDR3 runs 15 residues. The CDR3 DNA follows: TGTGCCAGCAGCACGAGACTAGGGGACACAGATACGCAGTATTTT. It translates to CASSTRLGDTDTQYF.

The rearrangement uses TRBV19 and TRBJ2-2; D unclear. CDR1 LNHDA and CDR2 SQIVND come from the germline V gene (reference sequence). The V and J ends lost 7 bases and 6 bases respectively, with 12 bases between them. This CDR3 region has 13 residues. CDR3 in amino acids: CASTLRGAGELFF. CDR3 DNA sequence: TGTGCCAGTACCCTAAGAGGTGCCGGGGAGCTGTTTTTT.

The V gene is TRBV6-6, the J gene TRBJ1-5, with TRBD1 as a possible D gene (5 bases). The V gene's germline CDR1 is MNHNY and CDR2 SVGAGI (reference sequence). The CDR3 is 15 amino acids. The germline V and J ends were trimmed by 1 base and 7 bases, with 14 bases remaining between them. CDR3: CASSYLGTLKQPQHF. CDR3 DNA: TGTGCCAGCAGTTACTTGGGGACCCTTAAGCAGCCCCAGCATTTT.

The sample holds one count of this clone. V gene TRBV24-1 combines with J gene TRBJ1-2; D is possibly TRBD1 (5 bases). Germline lookup yields CDR1 KGHDR and CDR2 SFDVKD. The V and J ends lost 4 bases and 4 bases respectively, with 9 bases between them. The CDR3 runs to 13 residues. The DNA for the CDR3 is TGTGCCACCAGTGAGGGGCCATCCTATGGCTACACCTTC. It yields the protein CATSEGPSYGYTF.

The genes are TRBV4-3 and TRBJ2-3, with TRBD1 as a possible D gene (6 bases). With 1 base removed from V and 4 bases from J, the gap between germline ends came to 15 bases. The CDR3 is 16 residues long. Germline V gene data show CDR1 as LGHNA and CDR2 as YSLEER. This chain's CDR3 is CASSQVLRQGPDTQYF. CDR3 in DNA: TGCGCCAGCAGCCAAGTCCTCCGGCAGGGGCCAGATACGCAGTATTTT.

The genes are TRBV28 and TRBJ2-5, with D possibly called TRBD1 or TRBD2 (5 bases each). The CDR3 loop spans 15 amino acids. The germline CDR1 and CDR2 sequences are MDHEN and SYDVKM. The V gene lost 5 bases and the J gene lost 1 base, with 14 bases spanning the gap. The CDR3 protein is CASSPVTGPQETQYF. The CDR3 nucleotides read TGTGCCAGCAGTCCGGTGACGGGGCCCCAAGAGACCCAGTACTTC.

This chain joins TRBV11-3 and TRBJ2-1, with a weak D call TRBD1 (6 bases). CDR3 length: 15 residues. Per the germline V gene, CDR1 is SGHNT and CDR2 is YENEEA. With 1 base removed from V and 5 bases from J, the gap between germline ends came to 12 bases. This chain's CDR3 is CASSLGGRGNNEQFF. CDR3 nucleotides: TGTGCCAGCAGCTTAGGGGGCAGGGGAAACAATGAGCAGTTCTTC. Together with reference TRBV11-3 and TRBJ2-1, the CDR3 gives the full variable domain: EAGVVQSPRYKIIEKKQPVAFWCNPISGHNTLYWYLQNLGQGPELLIRYENEEAVDDSQLPKDRFSAERLKGVDSTLKIQPAELGDSAVYLCASSLGGRGNNEQFFGPGTRLTVL.

The rearrangement links TRBV2 to TRBJ1-5, with D possibly being TRBD1 (6 bases). Germline V lookup: CDR1 SNHLY, CDR2 FYNNEI. The CDR3 loop spans 13 amino acids. Trimming removed 8 bases at V and 0 bases at J, with 8 bases between. CDR3 sequence: CASRQDSNQPQHF. The DNA for the CDR3 is TGTGCCAGCCGACAGGATAGCAATCAGCCCCAGCATTTT.

The V gene is TRBV18, the J gene TRBJ1-5; 7 positions agree with TRBD1. The germline gives CDR1 KGHSH, CDR2 LQKENI. CDR3 length: 13 amino acids. The V and J ends lost 6 bases and 1 base, in that order; junction bases with no gene match: 0. The CDR3 DNA follows: TGTGCCAGCTCGGGACAGAGCAATCAGCCCCAGCATTTT. This encodes CASSGQSNQPQHF.

CDR3 protein: CAIRDRVYYEQYF. The CDR3 region has the DNA TGTGCCATCAGGGACAGGGTTTACTACGAGCAGTACTTC. This sequence joins TRBV10-3 and TRBJ2-7, with TRBD1 matching over 8 bases. Trimming cost V 6 bases and J 3 bases; bases outside gene matches: 4. This CDR3 is built from 13 residues. Germline V lookup: CDR1 ENHRY, CDR2 SYGVKD.

The chain links TRBV2 to TRBJ2-1; 10 bases line up with TRBD2. The CDR3 loop spans 13 amino acids. Germline CDR1 reads SNHLY; CDR2 reads FYNNEI. V lost 7 bases, J lost 8 bases, and 5 bases stayed unmatched. The CDR3 spells CASKAGGIDEQFF. The CDR3 DNA follows: TGTGCCAGCAAAGCGGGAGGGATAGATGAGCAGTTCTTC.

The genes are TRBV14 and TRBJ1-2, with TRBD1 identical over 9 bases. CDR1 is SGHDN, CDR2 FVKESK, per germline. Trimming removed 6 bases from V and 6 bases from J; junction bases left unmatched: 5. The CDR3 runs 13 residues. CDR3 sequence (DNA): TGTGCCAGCAGTTACAGGGGGCGCGATGGCTACACCTTC. Translated: CASSYRGRDGYTF.

This chain links TRBV10-3 with TRBJ2-7; perhaps D is TRBD1 or TRBD2 (5 bases each). From germline, CDR1 is ENHRY and CDR2 SYGVKD. This CDR3 region has 13 residues. Between the trimmed V and J ends, which lost 6 bases and 2 bases, there was a span of 11 bases. The CDR3 sequence is CAIRGTDTYEQYF. The CDR3 DNA is TGTGCCATCAGGGGGACGGATACCTACGAGCAGTACTTC.

This clone was recorded only once. This chain uses TRBV18 with TRBJ2-5, with 9 bases fitting TRBD2. CDR1 and CDR2 (germline): KGHSH, LQKENI. The CDR3 extends over 15 amino acids. V lost 3 bases, J lost 2 bases, and 4 bases stayed unmatched. This chain's CDR3 is CASSPRLAEQETQYF. CDR3 coding DNA: TGTGCCAGCTCACCTCGACTAGCGGAGCAAGAGACCCAGTACTTC. The variable domain in full, completed from reference TRBV18 and TRBJ2-5, reads NAGVMQNPRHLVRRRGQEARLRCSPMKGHSHVYWYRQLPEEGLKFMVYLQKENIIDESGMPKERFSAEFPKEGPSILRIQQVVRGDSAAYFCASSPRLAEQETQYFGPGTRLLVL.

The chain combines TRBV18 with TRBJ1-1, with D unresolved. The CDR3 sequence is 13 residues long. The germline gives CDR1 KGHSH, CDR2 LQKENI. The V end lost 1 base, the J end lost 3 bases, and 6 bases lay between the germline ends. CDR3 sequence: CASSPLVDTEAFF. The DNA of the CDR3 is TGTGCCAGCTCACCACTTGTAGACACTGAAGCTTTCTTT.

V is TRBV10-3 and J is TRBJ1-2; D perhaps matches TRBD1 (6 bases). The CDR3 spans 13 residues. Germline V CDR1 and CDR2: ENHRY, SYGVKD. Trimming left V 0 bases short and J 8 bases short, with 10 bases between. CDR3 DNA sequence: TGTGCCATCAGTGAGTCCAACAGGGAGGGCTACACCTTC. Translation: CAISESNREGYTF.

This clone was observed a few times. This chain links TRBV30 with TRBJ1-6, with D uncertain. The V gene lost 1 base and the J gene lost 4 bases, with 17 bases spanning the gap. This CDR3 is 17 amino acids long. Germline lookup yields CDR1 GTSNPN and CDR2 SVGIG (reference sequence). CDR3 amino acids: CAWSGGLTSSYNSPLHF. In DNA form, the CDR3 reads TGTGCCTGGAGTGGCGGTCTCACGTCCTCGTATAATTCACCCCTCCACTTT.